Described below is a single T cell receptor beta chain sequence and its context. This clonotype has at least ten counts. There is no known antigen for this receptor. Base-call qualities are not available, and no considerably larger clone is one nucleotide away. From the cysteine up to the phenylalanine, the CDR3 has a length of 16 residues. CDR3 DNA only is kept here, 48 bases in frame from base 1. The germline ends are 17 bases apart after V is trimmed by 3 bases and J by 3 bases. CDR1 and CDR2 are read off the germline V gene as SGHRS and YFSETQ. Taken with the paper, the label for treatment or condition translates to: allogeneic hematopoietic cell transplantation with graft depleted of TCRalphabeta T cells and CD19 B cells. TCRalphabeta/CD19-depleted allogeneic hematopoietic cell grafts were given to the transplant recipients, all of whom were children. This sample is drawn from a study of T-cell reconstitution after alpha-beta-depleted transplantation in children (dated by TCRdb to 2015 to 2016). In terms of the full investigation: Using TCR repertoire profiling, the study quantitatively followed how T-cell immune reconstitution unfolded in children after TCRalphabeta/CD19-depleted allogeneic hematopoietic cell transplantation. The study at large found these results: About two months after transplant, the apparently early recovery of alphabetaT-cell counts reportedly depended on just several hundred clones that had expanded rapidly and came from non-depleted graft cells. In some patients, high TCRbeta diversity at day 60 was attributed to recipient T cells and intrathymic progenitors that had survived conditioning. Hyperexpanded clone frequencies declined over subsequent months; after one year, T-cell counts and TCRbeta diversity were mostly attributed to newly produced T cells.

Library preparation employed PCR. Sequencer: Illumina HiSeq 2500. TCR libraries were prepared with molecular barcoding, using unique molecular identifiers to normalize TCRbeta repertoire quantification. Using fastp at Q25 and MiXCR, TCRdb reprocessed the public reads and kept productive beta chains. Entries are consolidated by CDR3 protein sequence, retaining the most common genes and DNA. The sample profile shows around 500,000 distinct CDR3 sequences; under 30% of them were found once. About 14% of the sample is in the top ten clones. The chain is assembled from TRBV5-1 and TRBJ2-3; TRBD1 is possibly the D segment (5 matching bases). Sequencing was performed on PBMCs, mostly from graft donor cells, taken 360 days after TCRalphabeta/CD19-depleted stem cell transplant. The sequence derives from a boy under three years old who had a stem cell transplant for acute myeloid leukemia, so the T cells may come from the graft donor. The CDR3 amino acid sequence is: CASSSGLGFVTDTQYF. The nucleotide sequence is TGCGCCAGCAGCTCAGGGCTTGGGTTTGTGACAGATACGCAGTATTTT.